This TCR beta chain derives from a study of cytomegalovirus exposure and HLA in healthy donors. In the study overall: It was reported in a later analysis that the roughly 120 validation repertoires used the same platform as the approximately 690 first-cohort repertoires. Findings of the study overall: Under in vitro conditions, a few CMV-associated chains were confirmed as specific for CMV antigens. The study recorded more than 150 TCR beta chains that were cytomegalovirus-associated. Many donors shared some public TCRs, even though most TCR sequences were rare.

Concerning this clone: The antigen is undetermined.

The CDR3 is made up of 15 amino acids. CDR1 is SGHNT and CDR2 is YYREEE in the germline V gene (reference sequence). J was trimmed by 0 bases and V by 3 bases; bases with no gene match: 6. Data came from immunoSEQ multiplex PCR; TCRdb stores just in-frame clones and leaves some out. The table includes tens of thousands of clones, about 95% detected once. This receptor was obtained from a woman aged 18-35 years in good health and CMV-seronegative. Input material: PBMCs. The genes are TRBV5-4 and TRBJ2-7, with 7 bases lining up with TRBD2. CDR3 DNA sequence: TGTGCCAGCAGCTCTGTGGGGGGGGGCTCCTACGAGCAGTACTTC. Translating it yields CASSSVGGGSYEQYF.